Sequencing of this TCR beta chain was carried out in a study of somatic mutations in cytotoxic T cells in rheumatoid arthritis. Across the whole study: Immediately following diagnosis and ahead of any treatment, patient blood (30 ml EDTA) was drawn.

Concerning this clone itself: What it recognizes is unknown.

The V gene lost 2 bases and the J gene lost 0 bases, with 11 bases spanning the gap. The V gene's germline CDR1 is SGHTA and CDR2 FQGNSA. CDR3 size: 16 residues. Broader study findings: Among 60 or so patients, under 10 showed a largest CD8+ clone that surpassed 20% of CD8+ cells. Relative to age-matched healthy controls, rheumatoid arthritis patients did not differ significantly in CD8+ T-cell clonality.

Sequencing used immunoSEQ multiplex PCR; TCRdb keeps in-frame clones, though not all of them. The sample carries about 15,000 clones, roughly 72% recorded once. The chain has TRBV7-2 and TRBJ1-3; D is possibly TRBD1 (6 bases). The TCR originated in an adult with rheumatoid arthritis. The sequenced sample consisted of CD8+ T cells sorted from blood. The CDR3 spells CASSLIPGASGNTIYF. CDR3 nucleotides: TGTGCCAGCAGCTTAATACCAGGGGCCTCTGGAAACACCATATATTTT.